This is a list of T cell receptor beta chains from one sample in a study of shared clonotypes between healthy human individuals. Assay: immunoSEQ multiplex PCR; the TCRdb copy retains only in-frame clones and omits some. Of over a million clones listed, more than 95% are singletons. The sequencing sample was made of naive CD4+ T cells sorted from blood. Every receptor here comes from a man aged 25-45 years in good health. CDR3s include the opening cysteine and the closing phenylalanine or tryptophan. Fields, in order: V gene, clone size, J gene, D gene, CDR3 length, CDR3 DNA, CDR3 protein. A D gene is named only where the DNA matches it firmly. Size is stated for part of the rows, as once, few or many counts, or as a class when the clone is expanded.

>TRBV5-4|once|TRBJ2-7|.|15
TGTGCCAGCAGCCCCGGACTAACGAGCTCCTACGAGCAGTACTTC
CASSPGLTSSYEQYF
>TRBV29-1|.|TRBJ2-4|.|12
TGCAGCGTCGTTCTGACCAAAAACATTCAGTACTTC
CSVVLTKNIQYF
>TRBV6-1|.|TRBJ2-7|TRBD1|13
TGTGCCAGCACCCGACAGGGCTCCTACGAGCAGTACTTC
CASTRQGSYEQYF
>TRBV5-4|.|TRBJ2-1|TRBD2|16
TGTGCCAGCAGCTTCTCCCGGACTAGCGATATGAGTGAGCAGTTCTTC
CASSFSRTSDMSEQFF
>TRBV7-3|.|TRBJ2-1|TRBD1|15
TGTGCCAGCAGCCCATCACGGACAGGGATCGATGAGCAGTTCTTC
CASSPSRTGIDEQFF
>TRBV6-1|.|TRBJ2-3|TRBD2|14
TGTGCCAGCAGTACTAGCGGGAGAACAGATACGCAGTATTTT
CASSTSGRTDTQYF
>TRBV6-1|.|TRBJ1-2|.|15
TGTGCCAGCAGTGAAGTCCCCGACACGGTCTATGGCTACACCTTC
CASSEVPDTVYGYTF
>TRBV27|.|TRBJ2-7|TRBD2|14
TGTGCCAGCAGCAGCAGCGGGAGGGCGTACGAGCAGTACTTC
CASSSSGRAYEQYF
>TRBV19|.|TRBJ2-3|TRBD2|18
TGTGCCAGTAGTACCCACCATCTAGCGGGAGGACGCACAGATACGCAGTATTTT
CASSTHHLAGGRTDTQYF
>TRBV4-3|.|TRBJ2-3|TRBD2|15
TGCGCCAGCAGCCAAGGGACTAGTTTCACAGATACGCAGTATTTT
CASSQGTSFTDTQYF
>TRBV5-1|.|TRBJ2-5|.|14
TGCGCCAGCAGCTTGGTGGGTACGCAAGAGACCCAGTACTTC
CASSLVGTQETQYF
>TRBV7-9|.|TRBJ2-7|.|12
TGTGCCAGCAGCCCACAAGACTACGAGCAGTACTTC
CASSPQDYEQYF
>TRBV20-1|.|TRBJ1-1|.|10
TGCAGGGCCCTGCACACTGAAGCTTTCTTT
CRALHTEAFF
>TRBV30|.|TRBJ1-1|TRBD1|14
TGTGCCTGCCCAAAGGACAGGGCGAACACTGAAGCTTTCTTT
CACPKDRANTEAFF
>TRBV25-1|.|TRBJ2-1|TRBD2|17
TGTGCCAGCAGTGACCAACTAGCGGGAGCGTTCTACAATGAGCAGTTCTTC
CASSDQLAGAFYNEQFF
>TRBV10-3|.|TRBJ2-7|TRBD1|13
TGTGCCATCAACGACAGGGCTAACTACGAGCAGTACTTC
CAINDRANYEQYF
>TRBV7-2|few|TRBJ1-2|.|13
TGTGCCAGCAGCTTGGGTTACGCCTATGGCTACACCTTC
CASSLGYAYGYTF